This T cell receptor beta chain appears in the sequencing data of a study of read filtering for tumor transcriptome and immune sequencing. For the study at large: Patients were 17 to 20 male and some 13 female, mean age around 70 years, range roughly 45 to 85. R-ISS stage counts were under ten for I, more than 15 for II, about seven for III. RNA-seq yielded only 85 to 1273 TCR reads, IR-seq about 3.5 to 11 million.

Molecular barcoded adaptors covering alpha/delta and beta/gamma chains were used on approximately 400 ng RNA. TCRdb ran MiXCR on the reads and lists one entry per CDR3 protein. The table has more than 70,000 distinct CDR3 sequences, roughly 21% seen once. At least ten counts were recorded for this clonotype. Sequencing was done on a sample of a population of CD138-negative cells sorted from bone marrow. The sequence was obtained from a donor at least 40 years old with multiple myeloma.

CDR3 sequence: CASSFDRVGEAFF. Written as DNA, the CDR3 is TGCGCCAGCAGCTTTGACAGGGTTGGTGAAGCTTTCTTT. The chain uses TRBV5-1 and TRBJ1-1, with TRBD1 identical over 7 bases. Germline V lookup: CDR1 SGHRS, CDR2 YFSETQ. Trimming took 2 bases from V and 7 from J; bases not matched to a gene: 5. This CDR3 spans 13 amino acids.